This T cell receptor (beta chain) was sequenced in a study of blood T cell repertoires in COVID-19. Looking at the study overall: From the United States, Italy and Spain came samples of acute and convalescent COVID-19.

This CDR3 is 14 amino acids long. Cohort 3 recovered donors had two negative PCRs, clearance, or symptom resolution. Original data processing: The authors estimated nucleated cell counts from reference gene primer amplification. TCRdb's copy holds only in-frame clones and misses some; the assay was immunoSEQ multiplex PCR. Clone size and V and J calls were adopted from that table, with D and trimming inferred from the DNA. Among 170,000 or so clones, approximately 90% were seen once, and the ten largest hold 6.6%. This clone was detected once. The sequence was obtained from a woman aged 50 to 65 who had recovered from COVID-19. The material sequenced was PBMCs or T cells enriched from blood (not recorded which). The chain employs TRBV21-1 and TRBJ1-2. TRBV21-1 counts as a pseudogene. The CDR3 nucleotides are TGTGCCAGCAGCAGTGGGGTCTCTTGGAGGGGCTACACCTTC. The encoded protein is CASSSGVSWRGYTF.